The 3 T cell receptor beta chains in this list originate from one sample, sequenced in a study of shared clonotypes between healthy human individuals. The method was immunoSEQ multiplex PCR; TCRdb's version includes in-frame clones alone and lacks a portion of them. The table records about 1 million clones, 65% to 80% of them present only once. Sequencing was done on a sample of memory CD4+ T cells sorted from blood. As for subset: CD45RA-negative fraction. These receptors were collected from a man younger than 30 in good health.

The chain carries TRBV7-2 and TRBJ2-3; TRBD2 might be the D (5 bases). V was trimmed by 2 bases and J by 5 bases, leaving 11 bases between them. Germline lookup yields CDR1 SGHTA and CDR2 FQGNSA. The CDR3 consists of 14 residues. The CDR3 DNA is TGTGCCAGCAGCTTATCTGGGAGAGAAGATACGCAGTATTTT. Protein: CASSLSGREDTQYF.

This clone was seen a single time. The CDR3 nucleotides read TGTGCCAGCAGCTCCTCCGGGACAGGGGGTGGTGAAAAACTGTTTTTT. Translation: CASSSSGTGGGEKLFF. This rearrangement joins TRBV7-9 to TRBJ1-4; 11 positions match TRBD1. This CDR3 is 16 amino acids long. V trimming: 4 bases; J trimming: 7 bases; junction bases outside the gene matches: 8. Germline V lookup: CDR1 SEHNR, CDR2 FQNEAQ (reference sequence).

The V and J genes are TRBV9 and TRBJ2-1, with 10 nucleotides matching TRBD2. Trimming removed 1 base from V and 0 bases from J; junction bases left unmatched: 10. This CDR3 spans 19 amino acids. Germline CDR1 and CDR2: SGDLS and YYNGEE. DNA for the CDR3: TGTGCCAGCAGCGTAACCGGGACTAGCGTACCGAGCTCCTACAATGAGCAGTTCTTC. Its translation is CASSVTGTSVPSSYNEQFF.